The subject of this entry is one T cell receptor (beta chain). Its antigen remains unknown. These data belong to a study of blood T cells in healthy people across ages. General study findings and limits: In long-lived donors, naive CD4+ cell counts and diversity exceeded those of aged donors. Reliance upon unsorted PBMCs precluded definitive naive versus antigen-experienced comparison. As age increased, TCR beta diversity per million T cells fell in a roughly linear fashion.

This CDR3 is 16 amino acids long. V shed 4 bases, J shed 2 bases, and the junction held 9 bases outside the gene matches. CDR1 is LGHNA and CDR2 is YNFKEQ in the germline V gene. PCR was performed a second time for about 6 to 11 cycles using a sample-barcoded 5' primer and a J-beta primer mix. TCRdb redid the calling of the 5' RACE reads with MiXCR, one entry per CDR3 protein. This table holds 700,000 or so distinct CDR3 sequences, around 38% found once. Sequencing was performed on blood. V is TRBV4-2 and J is TRBJ2-7; 9 nucleotides match TRBD2. The sequence came from an elderly man in good health. The CDR3 protein is CASSRDLAGLTYEQYF. The CDR3 nucleotides are TGTGCCAGCAGCCGGGACCTAGCGGGGCTAACCTACGAGCAGTACTTC.